This T cell receptor (beta chain) is from a study of T cells after yellow fever vaccination. Study in general: Preparing low-cell-number fractions relied on SMART-Seq v4 Ultra Low Input.

Regarding the study as a whole: Post-booster repertoires contained most primary-vaccination clones again (96% CD4, roughly 90% CD8). Repertoires sorted by FACS could include abundant clonotypes that are contaminants from the bulk population.

TCRdb re-derived calls from the 5' RACE reads in MiXCR, one entry per CDR3 protein. The sample contains 620,000 or so distinct CDR3 sequences, roughly 12% of which appear only once. Turning to this clonotype: Its cognate antigen is unknown. The DNA is left out, because the CDR3 cannot be placed on it with certainty; the CDR3 is given as TCRdb lists it.

This specimen was PBMCs, taken on the day of the yellow fever booster vaccination. The TCR originated in a man between 25 and 39 years old who received the YFV17D yellow fever vaccine.

CDR3 amino acids: CASSSSIYEQYF. This chain joins TRBV12-3 or TRBV12-4 and TRBJ2-7. The CDR3 is made up of 12 amino acids, end residues included.